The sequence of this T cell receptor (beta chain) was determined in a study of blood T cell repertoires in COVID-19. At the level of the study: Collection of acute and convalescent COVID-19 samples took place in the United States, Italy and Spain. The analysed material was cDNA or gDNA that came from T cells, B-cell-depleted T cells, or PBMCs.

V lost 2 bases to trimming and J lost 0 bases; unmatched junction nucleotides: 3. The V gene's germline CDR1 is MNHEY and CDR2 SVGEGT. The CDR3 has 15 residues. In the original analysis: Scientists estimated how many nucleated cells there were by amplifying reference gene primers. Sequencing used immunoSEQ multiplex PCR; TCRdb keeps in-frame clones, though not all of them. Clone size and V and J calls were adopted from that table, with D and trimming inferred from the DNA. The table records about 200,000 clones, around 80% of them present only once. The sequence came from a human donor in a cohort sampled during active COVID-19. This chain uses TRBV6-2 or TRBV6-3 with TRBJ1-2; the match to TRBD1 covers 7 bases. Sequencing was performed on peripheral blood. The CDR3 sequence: CASSYPGQPNYGYTF. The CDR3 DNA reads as TGTGCCAGCAGTTACCCGGGACAGCCTAACTATGGCTACACCTTC.